A single sample gave rise to the 18 T cell receptor beta chains below, sequenced in a study of OX40 agonist ivuxolimab in advanced cancers. TCRdb's table, derived via immunoSEQ multiplex PCR, lists solely in-frame clones and lacks some. The repertoire holds some 43,000 clones, with roughly 86% as singletons. The input for sequencing was CD4+ or CD8+ T cells sorted from blood, taken in a trial of the OX40 agonist ivuxolimab. These receptors came from an adult with an advanced solid tumor such as melanoma, head and neck, liver or kidney cancer.

The chain carries TRBV6-4 and TRBJ1-2; D is unclear. V was trimmed by 3 bases and J by 4 bases, leaving 9 bases between them. The CDR3 runs 13 residues. In germline, CDR1 is MRHNA, CDR2 SNTAGT. CDR3 region: CASSDTGTYGYTF. CDR3 bases: TGTGCCAGCAGTGATACGGGTACCTATGGCTACACCTTC.

The chain has TRBV7-9 and TRBJ2-3; 9 nucleotides match TRBD2. The ends lost 5 bases at V and 2 bases at J; junction bases unmatched: 5. The CDR3 consists of 15 residues. CDR1 is SEHNR, CDR2 FQNEAQ, per germline (reference sequence). CDR3 DNA: TGTGCCAGCAGCCTCGTAGCGGGAGACACAGATACGCAGTATTTT. Protein product: CASSLVAGDTDTQYF.

The chain combines TRBV5-1 with TRBJ2-3, with D possibly being TRBD1 or TRBD2 (5 bases each). Deletions cut 1 base from V and 4 bases from J, with 10 bases between. Germline CDR1 SGHRS, CDR2 YFSETQ. This CDR3 contains 14 residues. The CDR3 reads CASSLMGPADTQYF. In DNA form, the CDR3 reads TGCGCCAGCAGCTTGATGGGACCTGCAGATACGCAGTATTTT. Using reference TRBV5-1 and TRBJ2-3 for the parts outside the CDR3, the full variable domain is KAGVTQTPRYLIKTRGQQVTLSCSPISGHRSVSWYQQTPGQGLQFLFEYFSETQRNKGNFPGRFSGRQFSNSRSEMNVSTLELGDSALYLCASSLMGPADTQYFGPGTRLTVL.

This sequence joins TRBV5-1 and TRBJ2-5; perhaps D is TRBD1 or TRBD2 (5 bases each). V was shortened by 7 bases and J by 5 bases, with 21 bases between the two germline ends. CDR1 SGHRS and CDR2 YFSETQ come from the germline V gene. This CDR3 is built from 15 residues. CDR3: CASVPLGAPAETQYF. The CDR3 region has the DNA TGCGCCAGCGTCCCTCTCGGGGCTCCTGCGGAGACCCAGTACTTC.

The CDR3 sequence: CASSRDSYSNQPQHF. The CDR3 nucleotides read TGTGCCAGCAGCCGGGACAGTTATAGCAATCAGCCCCAGCATTTT. The chain is built from TRBV2 and TRBJ1-5, with 7 bases identical to TRBD1. V lost 6 bases and J lost 0; bases outside the gene matches: 5. Germline V lookup: CDR1 SNHLY, CDR2 FYNNEI. The CDR3 totals 15 residues.

The CDR3: CASSLRLQETQYF. The CDR3 nucleotides are TGTGCCAGCAGCTTACGGCTGCAAGAGACCCAGTACTTC. This chain joins TRBV7-7 and TRBJ2-5; no clear D gene. The CDR3 is 13 residues long. Trimming pared 2 bases from V and 2 bases from J, leaving 6 bases between. Germline-derived CDR1 and CDR2 are SSHAT and FNYEAQ (reference sequence).

This clone was counted between two and nine times. The chain joins TRBV7-9 to TRBJ2-1; 7 bases map to TRBD2. Per the germline V gene, CDR1 is SEHNR and CDR2 is FQNEAQ (reference sequence). After removal of 5 bases from V and 15 bases from J, the junction contained 7 bases not matched to a gene. This CDR3 has 11 amino acids. CDR3 region: CASSPGGPSFF. The CDR3 nucleotides read TGTGCCAGCAGCCCGGGGGGACCCTCGTTCTTC.

The chain joins TRBV6-5 to TRBJ2-3; 7 nucleotides agree with TRBD2. Unmatched junction bases numbered 2, after V lost 8 bases and J lost 3 bases. The CDR3 runs to 12 residues. Germline lookup yields CDR1 MNHEY and CDR2 SVGAGI. DNA of the CDR3: TGTGCCAGCTGGGGGGGAACAGATACGCAGTATTTT. Translation: CASWGGTDTQYF.

The rearrangement joins TRBV11-2 to TRBJ2-3, with 8 nucleotides matching TRBD1. The V gene end was trimmed by 0 bases and the J gene end by 4 bases; junction bases not matched to a gene: 9. Per the germline V gene, CDR1 is SGHAT and CDR2 is FQNNGV. This CDR3 is 17 amino acids long. For the CDR3, the DNA is TGTGCCAGCAGCTTAGATTCCCGGGACAGGACATCAGATACGCAGTATTTT. It encodes CASSLDSRDRTSDTQYF.

The genes are TRBV27 and TRBJ2-1; D remains unclear. The CDR3 sequence is 15 residues long. Germline V gene sequence: CDR1 MNHEY, CDR2 SMNVEV (reference sequence). V was clipped by 3 bases and J by 3 bases, with 12 bases between them. Here the CDR3 reads CASSLIAVGYNEQFF. As DNA, the CDR3 is TGTGCCAGCAGTTTGATCGCGGTCGGCTACAATGAGCAGTTCTTC.

This rearrangement joins TRBV10-2 to TRBJ2-2; no reliable D call. V shed 0 bases and J shed 4 bases, with 6 bases lying between them. The CDR3 contains 14 residues. Germline CDR1 WSHSY, CDR2 SAAADI. CDR3 in amino acids: CASSESIGTGELFF. CDR3 DNA: TGCGCCAGCAGTGAGTCGATCGGCACCGGGGAGCTGTTTTTT.

The rearrangement joins TRBV6-5 to TRBJ1-2; unclear D gene. Germline V lookup: CDR1 MNHEY, CDR2 SVGAGI. V was pared by 0 bases and J by 8 bases, with 19 bases between. The CDR3 extends over 16 amino acids. The CDR3 DNA is TGTGCCAGCAGTTACTCGGTCCCGCAGGAGTCGGGGGGCTACACCTTC. Translating gives CASSYSVPQESGGYTF.

The J gene is TRBJ1-4, the V gene TRBV5-1, with unresolved D. The germline gives CDR1 SGHRS, CDR2 YFSETQ. V lost 0 bases to trimming and J lost 7 bases, with 10 bases between them. The CDR3 runs 14 residues. The CDR3 DNA is TGCGCCAGCAGCTTGGTAGGTGGCGGTGAAAAACTGTTTTTT. Encoded protein: CASSLVGGGEKLFF.

The gene calls are TRBV11-1 and TRBJ1-1, with D unclear. This CDR3 spans 13 amino acids. Germline V CDR1 and CDR2: SGHAT, FQDESV (reference sequence). Deletions cut 5 bases from V and 10 bases from J, with 17 bases between. The CDR3 region has the DNA TGTGCCAGCAGCCCCAGTGGCGTCCGAGGAGCTTTCTTT. This sequence encodes CASSPSGVRGAFF.

CDR3 sequence: CASSLEAGSDTQYF. The CDR3 DNA reads TGTGCCAGCAGTTTAGAAGCGGGATCAGATACGCAGTATTTT. The rearrangement links TRBV27 to TRBJ2-3; 7 bases are shared with TRBD2. This CDR3 spans 14 amino acids. CDR1 and CDR2 (germline): MNHEY, SMNVEV (reference sequence). Unmatched junction bases numbered 3, after V lost 2 bases and J lost 4 bases.

The chain recombines TRBV5-6 with TRBJ1-2; D perhaps matches TRBD1 (5 bases). The V and J ends lost 4 bases and 3 bases respectively, with 19 bases between them. Germline loops: CDR1 SGHDT, CDR2 YYEEEE. The CDR3 covers 16 residues. The DNA for the CDR3 is TGTGCCAGCAGCGTCACCGGGACGGCCTACTACTATGGCTACACCTTC. Residues: CASSVTGTAYYYGYTF.

This clone was observed a few times. The chain combines TRBV14 with TRBJ2-1; D not resolved. Trimming removed 3 bases at V and 6 bases at J, with 9 bases between. The CDR3 sequence is 13 residues long. Per germline, CDR1 SGHDN and CDR2 FVKESK. The CDR3 nucleotides are TGTGCCAGCAGCCAGATCGGTCTCAATGAGCAGTTCTTC. Its protein is CASSQIGLNEQFF.

The V and J genes are TRBV27 and TRBJ2-1; no firm D call. This CDR3 comprises 14 residues. Trimming cost V 3 bases and J 2 bases, with 8 bases left between them. Germline values: CDR1 MNHEY, CDR2 SMNVEV (reference sequence). CDR3 sequence reads: CASSFQGTYNEQFF. DNA of the CDR3: TGTGCCAGCAGTTTTCAAGGGACCTACAATGAGCAGTTCTTC.